This T cell receptor beta chain was identified in a study of blood T cell repertoires in COVID-19. Germline CDR1 KGHSH, CDR2 LQKENI. CDR3 length: 17 amino acids. Germline trimming cut 0 bases from V and 8 bases from J; bases unmatched to any gene: 10. Repertoires were generated with immunoSEQ multiplex PCR, while TCRdb's copy carries only in-frame clones and drops some. The sample lists 10,000 to 11,000 clones, 87% occurring once. The receptor was isolated from a young man with active or convalescent COVID-19. V and J are TRBV18 and TRBJ1-2, with 12 positions matching TRBD1. Sequenced input: peripheral blood. The CDR3 nucleotides are TGTGCCAGCTCACCACCGCGGGGGACAGGGGGCTCCGGAGGCTACACCTTC. Translating gives CASSPPRGTGGSGGYTF.